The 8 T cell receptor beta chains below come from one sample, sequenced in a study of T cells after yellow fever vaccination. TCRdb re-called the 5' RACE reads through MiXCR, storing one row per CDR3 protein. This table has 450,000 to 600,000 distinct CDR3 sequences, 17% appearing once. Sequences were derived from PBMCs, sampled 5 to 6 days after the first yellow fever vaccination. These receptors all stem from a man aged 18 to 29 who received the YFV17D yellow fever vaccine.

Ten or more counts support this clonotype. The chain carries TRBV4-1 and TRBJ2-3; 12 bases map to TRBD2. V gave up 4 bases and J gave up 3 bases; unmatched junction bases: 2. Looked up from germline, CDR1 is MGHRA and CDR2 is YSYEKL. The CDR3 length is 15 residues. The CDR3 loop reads CASSRLAGETDTQYF. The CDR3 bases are TGCGCCAGCAGCCGACTAGCGGGAGAAACAGATACGCAGTATTTT.

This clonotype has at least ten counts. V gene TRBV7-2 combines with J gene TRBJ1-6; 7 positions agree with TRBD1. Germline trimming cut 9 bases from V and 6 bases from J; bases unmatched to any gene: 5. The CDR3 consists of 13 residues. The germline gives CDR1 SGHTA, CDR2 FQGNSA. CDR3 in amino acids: CASQTGLNSPLHF. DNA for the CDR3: TGTGCCAGTCAGACAGGGCTTAATTCACCCCTCCACTTT.

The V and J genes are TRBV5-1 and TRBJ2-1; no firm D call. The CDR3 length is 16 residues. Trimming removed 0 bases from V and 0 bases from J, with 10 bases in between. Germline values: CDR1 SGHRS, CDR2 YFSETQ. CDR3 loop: CASSLAVQSSYNEQFF. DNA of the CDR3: TGCGCCAGCAGCTTGGCCGTCCAGAGCTCCTACAATGAGCAGTTCTTC. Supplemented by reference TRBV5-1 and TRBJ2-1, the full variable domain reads KAGVTQTPRYLIKTRGQQVTLSCSPISGHRSVSWYQQTPGQGLQFLFEYFSETQRNKGNFPGRFSGRQFSNSRSEMNVSTLELGDSALYLCASSLAVQSSYNEQFFGPGTRLTVL.

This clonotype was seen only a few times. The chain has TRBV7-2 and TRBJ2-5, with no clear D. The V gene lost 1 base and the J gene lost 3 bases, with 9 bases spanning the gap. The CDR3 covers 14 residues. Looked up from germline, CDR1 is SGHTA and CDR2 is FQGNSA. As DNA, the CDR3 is TGTGCCAGCAGCTTAGGGGGTCATGAAGAGACCCAGTACTTC. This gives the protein CASSLGGHEETQYF.

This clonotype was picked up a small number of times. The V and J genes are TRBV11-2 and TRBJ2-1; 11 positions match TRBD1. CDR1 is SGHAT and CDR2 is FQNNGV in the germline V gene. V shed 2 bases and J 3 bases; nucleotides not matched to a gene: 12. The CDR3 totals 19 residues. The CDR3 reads CASSLRGTGGLTIYNEQFF. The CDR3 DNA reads TGTGCCAGCAGCTTAAGAGGGACAGGGGGACTCACCATCTACAATGAGCAGTTCTTC.

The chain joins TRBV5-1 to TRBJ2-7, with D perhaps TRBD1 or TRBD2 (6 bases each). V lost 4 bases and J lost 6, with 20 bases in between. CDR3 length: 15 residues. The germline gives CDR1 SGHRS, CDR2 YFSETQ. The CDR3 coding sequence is TGCGCCAGCAGCCCCCTAGGGGGGATCGCGTTCGAGCAGTACTTC. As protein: CASSPLGGIAFEQYF.

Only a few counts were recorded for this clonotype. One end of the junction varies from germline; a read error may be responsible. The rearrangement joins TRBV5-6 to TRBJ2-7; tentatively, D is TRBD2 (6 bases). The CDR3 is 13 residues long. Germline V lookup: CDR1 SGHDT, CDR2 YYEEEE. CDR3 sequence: CATSGQSTYEQYF. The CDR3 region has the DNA TGTGCCACCAGCGGGCAGTCGACCTACGAGCAGTACTTC. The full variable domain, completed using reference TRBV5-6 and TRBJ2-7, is DAGVTQSPTHLIKTRGQQVTLRCSPKSGHDTVSWYQQALGQGPQFIFQYYEEEERQRGNFPDRFSGHQFPNYSSELNVNALLLGDSALYLCATSGQSTYEQYFGPGTRLTVT.

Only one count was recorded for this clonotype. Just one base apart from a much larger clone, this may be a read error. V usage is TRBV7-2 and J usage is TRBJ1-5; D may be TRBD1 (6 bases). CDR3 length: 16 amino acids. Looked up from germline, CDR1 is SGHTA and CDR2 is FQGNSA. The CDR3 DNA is TGTGCCAGCAGCCTGGGCCATTGGGGGGGCAATCAGCCCAAGCATTTT. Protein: CASSLGHWGGNQPKHF.